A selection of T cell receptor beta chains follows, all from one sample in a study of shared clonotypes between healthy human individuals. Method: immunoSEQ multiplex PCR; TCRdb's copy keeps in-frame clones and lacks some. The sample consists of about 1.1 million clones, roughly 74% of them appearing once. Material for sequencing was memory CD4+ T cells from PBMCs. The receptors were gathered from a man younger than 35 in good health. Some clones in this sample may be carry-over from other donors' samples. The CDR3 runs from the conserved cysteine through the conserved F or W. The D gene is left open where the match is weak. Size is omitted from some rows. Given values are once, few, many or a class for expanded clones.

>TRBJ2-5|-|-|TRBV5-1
TGCGCCAGCAGGAACGGGGAGACCCAGTACTTC
CASRNGETQYF
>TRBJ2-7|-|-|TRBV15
TGTGCCACCAGCAGAGATCTAGGGTCCTACGAGCAGTACTTC
CATSRDLGSYEQYF
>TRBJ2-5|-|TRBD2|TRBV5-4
TGTGCCAGCAGCCTAGCGGGAGGGAACCAAGAGACCCAGTACTTC
CASSLAGGNQETQYF
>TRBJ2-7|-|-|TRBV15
TGTGCCACCAGCAGAGGTGGCAGGGGAGGCGAGCAGTACTTC
CATSRGGRGGEQYF
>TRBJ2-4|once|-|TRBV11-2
TGTGCCAGCAGCTTTCCCCTGACAGGCGCCAAAAACATTCAGTACTTC
CASSFPLTGAKNIQYF
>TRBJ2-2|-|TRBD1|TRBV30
TGTGCCTGCCCGGACAGGTTTGGCGGGGAGCTGTTTTTT
CACPDRFGGELFF
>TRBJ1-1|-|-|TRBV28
TGTGCCAGCACCCGGCCGGGCCAAAACACTGAAGCTTTCTTT
CASTRPGQNTEAFF
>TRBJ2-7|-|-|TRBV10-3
TGTGCCATCAGTGATAGCCGGCTCGAGCAGTACTTC
CAISDSRLEQYF
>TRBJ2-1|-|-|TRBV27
TGTGCCAGCAGTTTGCCCATTTTCCCGAATGAGCAGTTCTTC
CASSLPIFPNEQFF
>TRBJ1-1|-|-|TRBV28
TGTGCCAGCAGTTTAAAACTTTCCGGGCAGGGCTTTTTGGACACTGAAGCTTTCTTT
CASSLKLSGQGFLDTEAFF
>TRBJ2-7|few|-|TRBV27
TGTGCCAGCAGTTTTCAGGCCGCCTACGAGCAGTACTTC
CASSFQAAYEQYF
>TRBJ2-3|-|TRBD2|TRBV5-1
TGCGCCAGCAGCTTCGGGACTAGGCGCGATACGCAGTATTTT
CASSFGTRRDTQYF
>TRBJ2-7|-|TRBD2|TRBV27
TGTGCCAGCAGGAGTCCAGGGACTAGTGGTTACGAGCAGTACTTC
CASRSPGTSGYEQYF
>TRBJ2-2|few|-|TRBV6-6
TGTGCCAGCACCCCCCCTGGCAGCCTAAGGCCCGGGGAGCTGTTTTTT
CASTPPGSLRPGELFF
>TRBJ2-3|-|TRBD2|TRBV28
TGTGCCAGCAGTCCGGGAGGGTCCACAGATACGCAGTATTTT
CASSPGGSTDTQYF
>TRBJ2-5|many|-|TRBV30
TGTGCCTGGAGGACCCACGAGACCCAGTACTTC
CAWRTHETQYF
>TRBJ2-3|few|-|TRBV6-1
TGTGCCAGCAGTGAATTCAGAGGGACAGATACGCAGTATTTT
CASSEFRGTDTQYF
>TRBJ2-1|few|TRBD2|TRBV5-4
TGTGCCAGCAGCTTGGATGCGGGAGGCGGACGGAATGAGCAGTTCTTC
CASSLDAGGGRNEQFF
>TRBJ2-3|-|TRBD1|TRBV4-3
TGCGCCAGCAGCCAGAACCCGGGACAGGGGGCTGGAGATACGCAGTATTTT
CASSQNPGQGAGDTQYF
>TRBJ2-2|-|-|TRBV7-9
TGTGCCAGCAGCTCAATGCAGGGTGGGGACACCGGGGAGCTGTTTTTT
CASSSMQGGDTGELFF
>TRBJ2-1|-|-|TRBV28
TGTGCCAGCAGTCCTCTAGCCGGGACAGGGCGGTCTAGCGGGAAGTACAATGAGCAGTTCTTC
CASSPLAGTGRSSGKYNEQFF
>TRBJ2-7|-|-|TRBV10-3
TGTGCCATCAGTGAGGCCCCGTACGGCGAGCAGTACTTC
CAISEAPYGEQYF
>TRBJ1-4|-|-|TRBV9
TGTGCCAGTTCCAGGGTTGGGGAAAAACTGTTTTTT
CASSRVGEKLFF
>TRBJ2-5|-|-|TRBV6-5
TGTGCCAGCAGTTACTACCAAGAGACCCAGTACTTC
CASSYYQETQYF
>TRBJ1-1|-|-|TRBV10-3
TGTGCCATCAGTGAGGGACAGAACACTGAAGCTTTCTTT
CAISEGQNTEAFF
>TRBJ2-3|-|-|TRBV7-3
TGTGCCAGCAGCTTACAGGGGCGGGTGATGGCAGATACGCAGTATTTT
CASSLQGRVMADTQYF
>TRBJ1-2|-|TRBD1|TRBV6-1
TGTGCCACCACCTTGGGACAGGGGGTGGCCGGGGCCTTC
CATTLGQGVAGAF
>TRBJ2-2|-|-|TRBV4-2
TGTGCCAGCAGCCAAGAGTCGTTGCGGGCGAACACCGGGGAGCTGTTTTTT
CASSQESLRANTGELFF
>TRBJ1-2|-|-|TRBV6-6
TGTGCCAGCAGTTCGGGGCATCCGCTCAACTATGGCTACACCTTC
CASSSGHPLNYGYTF
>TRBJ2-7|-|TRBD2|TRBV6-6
TGTGCCAGCAGTTACGCCATAGCGGGAGCCTACGAGCAGTACTTC
CASSYAIAGAYEQYF
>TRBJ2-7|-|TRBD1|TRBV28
TGTGCCAGCAGTTCCCTTGGACAGGGTCCCATTTCCTACGAGCAGTACTTC
CASSSLGQGPISYEQYF
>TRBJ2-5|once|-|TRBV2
TGTGCCAGCAGTGGACCTGGTGGAGTCCCCCAAGAGACCCAGTACTTC
CASSGPGGVPQETQYF
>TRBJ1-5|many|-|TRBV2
TGTGCCAGCAGTTCACAGGGCCGTAGCAATCAGCCCCAGCATTTT
CASSSQGRSNQPQHF
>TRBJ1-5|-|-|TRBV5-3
TGTGCCAGAAGCTTGGGCTGGCGGCAGACTGAACAGCCCCAGCATTTT
CARSLGWRQTEQPQHF
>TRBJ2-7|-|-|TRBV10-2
TGCGCCAGCAGCCCAACGGCGGCCGGTGTGTACTTC
CASSPTAAGVYF
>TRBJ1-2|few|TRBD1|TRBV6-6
TGTGCCACCGCCGCCGACAGGGAAGGCTACACCTTC
CATAADREGYTF
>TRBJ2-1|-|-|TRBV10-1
TGCGCCAGCAGTGAGGCGGGACTCAACAATGAGCAGTTCTTC
CASSEAGLNNEQFF
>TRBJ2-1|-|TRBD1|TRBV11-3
TGTGCCAGCAGCTTGGGACTTATGGGGACAGGGTACAATGAGCAGTTCTTC
CASSLGLMGTGYNEQFF
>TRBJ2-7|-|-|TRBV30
TGTGCCTGGAGTGGGTACGAGCAGTACTTC
CAWSGYEQYF
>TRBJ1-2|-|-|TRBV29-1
TGCAGCGCCCAAGGGCAGCTCTATGGCTACACCTTC
CSAQGQLYGYTF
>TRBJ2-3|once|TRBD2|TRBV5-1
TGCGCCAGCAGCTTGGCCGGGACTAGCGGGGATACGCAGTATTTT
CASSLAGTSGDTQYF
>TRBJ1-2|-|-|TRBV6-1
TGTGCCAGCAGTGACACAGTTGGTGGGAGTTCTAACTATGGCTACACCTTC
CASSDTVGGSSNYGYTF
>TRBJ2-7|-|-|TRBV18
TGTGCCAGCTCACCAGGGCCCTCCTACGAGCAGTACTTC
CASSPGPSYEQYF
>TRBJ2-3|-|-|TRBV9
TGTGCCAGCACCGGACCCGGCGGGTATGATACGCAGTATTTT
CASTGPGGYDTQYF
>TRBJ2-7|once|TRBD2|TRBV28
TGTGCCAGCAGTCTAACCCTAGCGGGGAACTACGAGCAGTACTTC
CASSLTLAGNYEQYF
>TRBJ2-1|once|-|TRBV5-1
TGCGCCAGCAGCGCCGGGACACTTTACAATGAGCAGTTCTTC
CASSAGTLYNEQFF
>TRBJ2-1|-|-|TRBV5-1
TGCGCCAGCAGCTTGGTGGCAGGGGACTACAATGAGCAGTTCTTC
CASSLVAGDYNEQFF
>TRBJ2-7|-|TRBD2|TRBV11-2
TGTGCCAGCAGCTTAAACGGACTAGCGTACGCGCAGTACTTC
CASSLNGLAYAQYF
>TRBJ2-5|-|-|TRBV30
TGTGCCTGGAGTGTATCCCTCAGTCAAGAGACCCAGCACTTC
CAWSVSLSQETQHF
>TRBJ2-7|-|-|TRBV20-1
TGCAGTGCTACCACTAACTCCGAGCAGTACTTC
CSATTNSEQYF
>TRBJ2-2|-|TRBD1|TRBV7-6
TGTGCCAGCAGCTTATTTTCGGGACAGGGGGCCGGGGAGCTGTTTTTT
CASSLFSGQGAGELFF
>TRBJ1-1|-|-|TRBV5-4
TGTGCCAGCAGCTTCCCGGGGAGGGGTGACACTGAAGCTTTCTTT
CASSFPGRGDTEAFF
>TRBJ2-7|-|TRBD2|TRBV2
TGTGCCAGCAGACCCTTGGGGGGACTAAACGAGCAGTACTTC
CASRPLGGLNEQYF